This T cell receptor (beta chain) was recorded in a study of Graves' ophthalmopathy and Graves' hyperthyroidism. The authors amplified TCR beta CDR3 regions from RNA transcripts. Second-round multiplex PCR came after a first-round RT-PCR that employed HTBI primers. TCRdb reprocessed the multiplex PCR reads via MiXCR and lists one record per CDR3 protein. Of 600,000 to 950,000 distinct CDR3 sequences in the sample, about 44% were seen once. Enrollment excluded any patients with other autoimmune diseases, uncontrolled infections, pregnancy or lactation. This CDR3 comprises 13 residues. V was shortened by 2 bases and J by 4 bases, with 9 bases between the two germline ends. Germline assignment: CDR1 SGHTA and CDR2 FQGTGA.

This TCR derives from an adult man with Graves' ophthalmopathy. Sequenced input: peripheral blood. The chain carries TRBV7-3 and TRBJ2-7; D remains unclear. The CDR3 spells CASSLEWDYEQYF. In DNA, the CDR3 is TGTGCCAGCAGCTTAGAATGGGATTACGAGCAGTACTTC.